Ten or more counts support the clone carrying this T cell receptor (beta chain). Its antigen is not known. Building of the TCR beta libraries involved iRepertoire HTBI primers and Arm-PCR of CDR3 regions. MiXCR, applied by TCRdb to the multiplex PCR reads, yields one record per CDR3 protein. The sample contains around 480,000 distinct CDR3 sequences, roughly 16% of which appear only once. Time point reported: newly diagnosed GD, antithyroid drugs for less than 3 months. PBMCs provided the RNA from which the TCR library was made. Losses at the gene ends were 1 base for V and 2 bases for J; bases not matched to a gene: 19. The germline V gene encodes CDR1 SGHAT and CDR2 FQNNGV. The CDR3 covers 21 residues. This sample is drawn from a study of regulatory T cells in long-lasting Graves disease. Study findings and constraints: Favored usage of TRBV28, TRBJ1-2 and TRBJ2-5 was recorded in persistent disease. Persistent cases of Graves' showed reduced TCR diversity relative to newly diagnosed patients.

This sample was shared with a second study, whose subject was T cells in Graves' hyperthyroidism and ophthalmopathy.

This chain connects TRBV11-2 to TRBJ2-3, with 9 bases lining up with TRBD1. The sample consisted of peripheral blood mononuclear cells (PBMCs), taken at new diagnosis, from a patient treated with antithyroid drugs. This clonotype was sampled from a man between 40 and 49 years old with Graves disease. The CDR3 bases are TGTGCCAGCAGCTTAGTCTCGTTTATAGGCTGGGACAGGGTGATCACAGATACGCAGTATTTT. Protein product: CASSLVSFIGWDRVITDTQYF.